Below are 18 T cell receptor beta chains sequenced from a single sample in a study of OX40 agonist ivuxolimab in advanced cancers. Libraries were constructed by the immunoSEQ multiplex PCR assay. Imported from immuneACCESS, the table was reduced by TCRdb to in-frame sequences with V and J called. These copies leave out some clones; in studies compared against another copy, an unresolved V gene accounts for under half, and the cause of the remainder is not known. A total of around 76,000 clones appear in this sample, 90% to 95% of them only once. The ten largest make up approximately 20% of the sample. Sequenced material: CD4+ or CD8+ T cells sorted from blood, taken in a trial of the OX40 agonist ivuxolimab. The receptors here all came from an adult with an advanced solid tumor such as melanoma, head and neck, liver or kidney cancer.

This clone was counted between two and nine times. CDR3 protein: CASSQERGGHYGYTF. Here the CDR3 DNA reads TGCGCCAGCAGCCAAGAGAGGGGGGGCCACTATGGCTACACCTTC. The V and J genes are TRBV4-1 and TRBJ1-2; tentatively, D is TRBD1 (6 bases). The V end lost 0 bases, the J end lost 3 bases, and 11 bases lay between the germline ends. The CDR3 is made up of 15 amino acids. Looked up from germline, CDR1 is MGHRA and CDR2 is YSYEKL.

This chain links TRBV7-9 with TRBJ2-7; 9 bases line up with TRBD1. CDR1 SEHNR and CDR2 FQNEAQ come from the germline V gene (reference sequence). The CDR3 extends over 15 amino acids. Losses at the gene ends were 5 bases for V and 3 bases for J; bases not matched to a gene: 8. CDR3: CASSPRTGADYEQYF. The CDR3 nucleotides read TGTGCCAGCAGCCCCAGGACAGGGGCGGACTACGAGCAGTACTTC.

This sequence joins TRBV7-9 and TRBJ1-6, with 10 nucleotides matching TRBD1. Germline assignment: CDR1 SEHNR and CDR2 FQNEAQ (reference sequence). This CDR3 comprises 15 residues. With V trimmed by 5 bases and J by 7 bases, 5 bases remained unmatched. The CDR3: CASSRDRGYNSPLHF. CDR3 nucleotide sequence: TGTGCCAGCAGCCGGGACAGGGGCTACAATTCACCCCTCCACTTT.

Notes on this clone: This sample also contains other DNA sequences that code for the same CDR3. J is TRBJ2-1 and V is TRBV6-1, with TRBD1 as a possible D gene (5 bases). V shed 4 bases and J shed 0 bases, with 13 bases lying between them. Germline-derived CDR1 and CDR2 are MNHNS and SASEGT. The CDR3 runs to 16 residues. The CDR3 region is CASSGYPQGSYNEQFF. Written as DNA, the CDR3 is TGTGCCAGCAGTGGTTACCCGCAGGGCTCCTACAATGAGCAGTTCTTC.

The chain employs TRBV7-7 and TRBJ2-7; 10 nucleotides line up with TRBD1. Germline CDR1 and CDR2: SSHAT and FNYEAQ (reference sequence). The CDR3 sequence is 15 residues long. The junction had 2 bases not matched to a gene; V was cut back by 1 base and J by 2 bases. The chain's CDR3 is CASSLGQGATYEQYF. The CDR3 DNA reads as TGTGCCAGCAGCTTAGGACAGGGGGCTACCTACGAGCAGTACTTC.

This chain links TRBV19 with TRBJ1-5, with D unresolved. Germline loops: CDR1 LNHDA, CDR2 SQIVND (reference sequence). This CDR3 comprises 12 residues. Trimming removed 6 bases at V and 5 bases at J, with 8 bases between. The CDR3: CASRGSHQPQHF. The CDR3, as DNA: TGTGCCAGTAGGGGCAGCCATCAGCCCCAGCATTTT.

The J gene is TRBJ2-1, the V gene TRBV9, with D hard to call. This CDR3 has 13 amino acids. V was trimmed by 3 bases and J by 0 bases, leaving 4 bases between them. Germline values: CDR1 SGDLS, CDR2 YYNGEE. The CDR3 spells CASSGSSYNEQFF. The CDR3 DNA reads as TGTGCCAGCAGCGGGAGCTCCTACAATGAGCAGTTCTTC. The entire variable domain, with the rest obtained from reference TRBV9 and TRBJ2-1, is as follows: DSGVTQTPKHLITATGQRVTLRCSPRSGDLSVYWYQQSLDQGLQFLIQYYNGEERAKGNILERFSAQQFPDLHSELNLSSLELGDSALYFCASSGSSYNEQFFGPGTRLTVL.

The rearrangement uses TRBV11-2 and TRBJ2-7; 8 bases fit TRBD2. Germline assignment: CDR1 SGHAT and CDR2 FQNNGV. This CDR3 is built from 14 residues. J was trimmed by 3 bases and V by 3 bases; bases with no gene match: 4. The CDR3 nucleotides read TGTGCCAGCAGCTTTGGTAGCGGGAACTACGAGCAGTACTTC. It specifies CASSFGSGNYEQYF. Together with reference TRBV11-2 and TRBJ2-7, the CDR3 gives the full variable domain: EAGVAQSPRYKIIEKRQSVAFWCNPISGHATLYWYQQILGQGPKLLIQFQNNGVVDDSQLPKDRFSAERLKGVDSTLKIQPAKLEDSAVYLCASSFGSGNYEQYFGPGTRLTVT.

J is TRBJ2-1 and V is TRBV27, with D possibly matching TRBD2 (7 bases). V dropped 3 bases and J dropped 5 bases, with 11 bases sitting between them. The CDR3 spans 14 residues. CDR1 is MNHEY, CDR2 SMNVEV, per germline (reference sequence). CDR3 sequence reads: CASSLWGGNNEQFF. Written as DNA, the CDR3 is TGTGCCAGCAGTTTGTGGGGGGGCAACAATGAGCAGTTCTTC.

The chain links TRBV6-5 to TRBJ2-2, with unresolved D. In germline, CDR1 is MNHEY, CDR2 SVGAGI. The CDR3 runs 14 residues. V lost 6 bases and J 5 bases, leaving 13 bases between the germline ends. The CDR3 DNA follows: TGTGCCAGCAGCTCCGGGCCTATAACCGGGGAGCTGTTTTTT. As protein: CASSSGPITGELFF.

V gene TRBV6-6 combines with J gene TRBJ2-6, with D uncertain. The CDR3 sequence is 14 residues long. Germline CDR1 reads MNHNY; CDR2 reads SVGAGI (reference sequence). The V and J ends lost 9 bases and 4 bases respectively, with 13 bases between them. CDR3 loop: CASAALAGANVLTF. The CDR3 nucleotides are TGTGCCAGTGCGGCCCTCGCGGGGGCCAACGTCCTGACTTTC.

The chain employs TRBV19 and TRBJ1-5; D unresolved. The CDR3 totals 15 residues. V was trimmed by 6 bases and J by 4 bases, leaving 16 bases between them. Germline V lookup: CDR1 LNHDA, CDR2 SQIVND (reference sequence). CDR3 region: CASSPVAGFNQPQHF. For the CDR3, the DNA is TGTGCCAGTAGCCCTGTGGCGGGGTTTAATCAGCCCCAGCATTTT.

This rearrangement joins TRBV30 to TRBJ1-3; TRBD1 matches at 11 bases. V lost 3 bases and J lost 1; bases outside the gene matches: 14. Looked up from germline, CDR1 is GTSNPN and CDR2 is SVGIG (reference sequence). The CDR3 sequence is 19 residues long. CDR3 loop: CAWSVESGQGDQSGNTIYF. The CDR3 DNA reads TGTGCCTGGAGCGTAGAGTCGGGACAGGGGGATCAATCTGGAAACACCATATATTTT.

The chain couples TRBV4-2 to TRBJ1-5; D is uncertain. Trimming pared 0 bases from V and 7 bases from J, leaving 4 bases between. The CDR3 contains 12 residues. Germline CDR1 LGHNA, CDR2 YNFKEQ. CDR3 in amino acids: CASSQDLQPQHF. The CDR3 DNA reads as TGTGCCAGCAGCCAAGATTTACAGCCCCAGCATTTT.

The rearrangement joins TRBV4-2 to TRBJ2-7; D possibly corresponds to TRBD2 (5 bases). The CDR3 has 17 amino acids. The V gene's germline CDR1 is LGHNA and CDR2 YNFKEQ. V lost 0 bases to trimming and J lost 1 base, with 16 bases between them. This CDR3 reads CASSQDKREGLSYEQYF. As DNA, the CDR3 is TGTGCCAGCAGCCAAGATAAGAGAGAGGGCTTGTCCTACGAGCAGTACTTC.

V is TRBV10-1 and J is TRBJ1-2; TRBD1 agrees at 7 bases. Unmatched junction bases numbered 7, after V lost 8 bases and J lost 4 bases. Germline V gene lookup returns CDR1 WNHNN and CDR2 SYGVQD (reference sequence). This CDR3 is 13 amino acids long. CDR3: CASDRQGAYGYTF. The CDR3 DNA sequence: TGCGCCAGCGACCGACAGGGTGCCTATGGCTACACCTTC.

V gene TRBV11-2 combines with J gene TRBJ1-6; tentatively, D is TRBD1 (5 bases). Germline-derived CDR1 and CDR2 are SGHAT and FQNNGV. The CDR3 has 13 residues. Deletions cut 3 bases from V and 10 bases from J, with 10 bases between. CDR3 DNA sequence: TGTGCCAGCAGCTTCAGGGAATCCTCACCCCTCCACTTT. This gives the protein CASSFRESSPLHF.

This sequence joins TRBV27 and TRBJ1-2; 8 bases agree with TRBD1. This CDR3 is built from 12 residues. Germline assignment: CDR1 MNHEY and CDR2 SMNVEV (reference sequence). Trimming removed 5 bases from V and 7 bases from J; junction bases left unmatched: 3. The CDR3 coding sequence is TGTGCCAGCAGTAACCAGGGGGCTGGCTACACCTTC. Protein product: CASSNQGAGYTF.